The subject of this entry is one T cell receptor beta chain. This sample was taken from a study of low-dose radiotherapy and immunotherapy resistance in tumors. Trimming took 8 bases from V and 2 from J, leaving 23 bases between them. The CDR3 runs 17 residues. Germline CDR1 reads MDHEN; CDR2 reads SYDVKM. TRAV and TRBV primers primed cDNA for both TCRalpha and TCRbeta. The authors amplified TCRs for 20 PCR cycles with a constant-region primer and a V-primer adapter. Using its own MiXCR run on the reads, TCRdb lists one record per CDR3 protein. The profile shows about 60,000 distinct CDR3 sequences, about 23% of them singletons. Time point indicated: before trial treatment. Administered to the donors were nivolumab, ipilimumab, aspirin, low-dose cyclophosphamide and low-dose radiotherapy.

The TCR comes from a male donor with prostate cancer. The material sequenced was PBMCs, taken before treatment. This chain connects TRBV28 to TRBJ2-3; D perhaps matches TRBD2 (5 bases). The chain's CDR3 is CASLEGTLAWDTDTQYF. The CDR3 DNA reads TGTGCCAGCCTCGAGGGAACACTCGCTTGGGACACAGATACGCAGTATTTT. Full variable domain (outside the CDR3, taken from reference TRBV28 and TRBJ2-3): DVKVTQSSRYLVKRTGEKVFLECVQDMDHENMFWYRQDPGLGLRLIYFSYDVKMKEKGDIPEGYSVSREKKERFSLILESASTNQTSMYLCASLEGTLAWDTDTQYFGPGTRLTVL.